This T cell receptor beta chain is from a study of beta chain features in type 1 diabetes. Turning to this clone: The junction differs from germline at one of its ends, possibly a read error.

Sequenced material consisted of expressed TCRB transcripts (all of the isolated RNA was reverse transcribed). Data came from immunoSEQ multiplex PCR; TCRdb stores just in-frame clones and leaves some out. The sample has over 40,000 clones; around 50% are singletons. The CDR3 is 11 residues long. Germline V gene data show CDR1 as DFQATT and CDR2 as SNEGSKA (reference sequence). This clonotype was sampled from a woman between 18 and 30 years old in good health. Sequencing was carried out using Tregs from blood. The rearrangement uses TRBV20-1 and TRBJ2-1; no reliable D call. CDR3 coding DNA: TGCAGTGCTAGAGATCCAAATGTGCAGTTCTTC. Amino acid sequence: CSARDPNVQFF.